Below are 18 T cell receptor beta chains sequenced from a single sample in a study of beta chain features in type 1 diabetes. Findings of the study overall: Researchers report that Type 1 diabetes patients had moderately but significantly shorter TCRB CDR3s across all four CD4+ subsets.

No cognate antigen is known for these TCRs. Reverse transcribing all isolated RNA meant expressed TCRB transcripts were sequenced. Generated by immunoSEQ multiplex PCR, the TCRdb table keeps only in-frame clones and is missing some. The sample contains some 700,000 clones, around 15% of which appear only once. The sample was naive CD4+ T cells from blood. All receptors derive from a man between 18 and 35 years old with type 1 diabetes.

The chain uses TRBV6-6 and TRBJ1-1, with D possibly being TRBD1 (6 bases). There are 13 residues in the CDR3. Germline CDR1 and CDR2: MNHNY and SVGAGI (reference sequence). V lost 6 bases to trimming and J lost 5 bases, with 13 bases between them. This chain's CDR3 is CASRNRAQTEAFF. In nucleotides, the CDR3 is TGTGCCAGCAGGAACAGGGCACAGACTGAAGCTTTCTTT.

This clone was recorded a few times. The rearrangement links TRBV29-1 to TRBJ2-3, with a possible D match to TRBD1 (6 bases). The CDR3 is 15 amino acids. Germline assignment: CDR1 SQVTM and CDR2 ANQGSEA. With 7 bases removed from V and 0 bases from J, the gap between germline ends came to 17 bases. In DNA form, the CDR3 reads TGCAGCGCCGAAGGGGGTACAGGGAGCACAGATACGCAGTATTTT. Protein sequence: CSAEGGTGSTDTQYF.

This clone has just a few counts. The chain links TRBV4-1 to TRBJ1-5, with D hard to call. The ends were cut back, 0 bases at V and 7 bases at J, with 10 bases in the middle. This CDR3 spans 14 amino acids. Per germline, CDR1 MGHRA and CDR2 YSYEKL. CDR3 region: CASSQELSGQPQHF. As DNA, the CDR3 is TGCGCCAGCAGCCAAGAGTTGAGTGGGCAGCCCCAGCATTTT.

A few counts support this clone. This rearrangement joins TRBV2 to TRBJ1-5, with D perhaps matching TRBD1 (5 bases). The CDR3 is 13 residues long. CDR1 SNHLY and CDR2 FYNNEI come from the germline V gene. The V and J ends lost 8 bases and 5 bases respectively, with 13 bases between them. CDR3 sequence (DNA): TGTGCCAGCGCGGGGTTGGGGGATCAGCCCCAGCATTTT. It yields the protein CASAGLGDQPQHF.

This clone was observed a handful of times. The chain couples TRBV30 to TRBJ2-1; the match to TRBD1 covers 7 bases. The germline V gene has CDR1 GTSNPN and CDR2 SVGIG (reference sequence). V trimming: 6 bases; J trimming: 4 bases; junction bases outside the gene matches: 6. CDR3 size: 13 residues. The CDR3 is CACQVGQYNEQFF. CDR3 coding DNA: TGTGCCTGTCAAGTGGGACAGTACAATGAGCAGTTCTTC.

V is TRBV4-1 and J is TRBJ1-1; D unresolved. The CDR3 has 15 amino acids. Germline values: CDR1 MGHRA, CDR2 YSYEKL. V was pared by 4 bases and J by 5 bases, with 17 bases between. The DNA of the CDR3 is TGCGCCAGCAGCCCAGTAACATTAAAGAGAACTGAAGCTTTCTTT. The encoded protein is CASSPVTLKRTEAFF.

This clone appeared a few times. The sample carries other DNA sequences with the same CDR3. The rearrangement links TRBV30 to TRBJ2-3, with D maybe TRBD2 (6 bases). This CDR3 comprises 14 residues. In germline, CDR1 is GTSNPN, CDR2 SVGIG (reference sequence). Trimming left V 3 bases short and J 1 base short, with 11 bases between. In nucleotides, the CDR3 is TGTGCCTGGAGCCGGACGGGAGGCACAGATACGCAGTATTTT. Translation: CAWSRTGGTDTQYF.

This sequence joins TRBV27 and TRBJ2-5; no firm D call. CDR3 size: 13 residues. V lost 4 bases and J lost 1, with 7 bases in between. The germline gives CDR1 MNHEY, CDR2 SMNVEV (reference sequence). The CDR3 reads CASSSRTQETQYF. The DNA for the CDR3 is TGTGCCAGCAGTTCCCGGACCCAAGAGACCCAGTACTTC.

The table lists this clone with a few counts. The gene calls are TRBV25-1 and TRBJ1-1; D gene uncertain. V shed 3 bases and J shed 1 base, with 6 bases lying between them. Looked up from germline, CDR1 is MGHDK and CDR2 is SYGVNS. This CDR3 is 13 amino acids long. As DNA, the CDR3 is TGTGCCAGCAGTGACCCGGAGAACACTGAAGCTTTCTTT. Its protein product is CASSDPENTEAFF.

In this sample, this clone turned up a few times. This chain connects TRBV18 to TRBJ1-2; D gene ambiguous. The ends were cut back, 3 bases at V and 6 bases at J, with 11 bases in the middle. The CDR3 covers 13 residues. From germline, CDR1 is KGHSH and CDR2 LQKENI. The chain's CDR3 is CASSPSGSNGYTF. The CDR3 DNA reads as TGTGCCAGCTCACCTTCCGGTTCCAATGGCTACACCTTC.

Only a few counts were recorded for this clone. The V gene is TRBV6-5, the J gene TRBJ1-1; the D is unclear. Germline V lookup: CDR1 MNHEY, CDR2 SVGAGI. The CDR3 loop spans 15 amino acids. The V end lost 2 bases, the J end lost 0 bases, and 10 bases lay between the germline ends. CDR3 sequence: CASSYGGSLNTEAFF. In DNA form, the CDR3 reads TGTGCCAGCAGTTACGGCGGGAGTTTGAACACTGAAGCTTTCTTT.

This clone was counted a few times. V is TRBV6-1 and J is TRBJ2-7; either TRBD1 or TRBD2 may supply D (5 bases each). The CDR3 runs to 11 residues. The V end lost 5 bases, the J end lost 9 bases, and 11 bases lay between the germline ends. Germline CDR1 MNHNS, CDR2 SASEGT. The CDR3 DNA reads as TGTGCCAGCAGTTATCCGGGGCGGCAGTACTTC. Protein product: CASSYPGRQYF.

This clone was observed a few times. The V gene is TRBV7-6, the J gene TRBJ2-7; perhaps TRBD2 as D (6 bases). V lost 4 bases to trimming and J lost 4 bases, with 14 bases between them. The CDR3 runs 14 residues. CDR1 and CDR2 (germline): SGHVS, FNYEAQ. The chain's CDR3 is CASSSRGRAYEQYF. The CDR3 region has the DNA TGTGCCAGCAGCTCGCGGGGCAGGGCATACGAGCAGTACTTC.

The chain recombines TRBV7-2 with TRBJ2-5, with a weak D call TRBD2 (5 bases). The CDR3 consists of 13 residues. Germline V lookup: CDR1 SGHTA, CDR2 FQGNSA. With 3 bases removed from V and 3 bases from J, the gap between germline ends came to 8 bases. CDR3 nucleotides: TGTGCCAGCAGCTTTACTAGAGAAGAGACCCAGTACTTC. Protein sequence: CASSFTREETQYF.

The gene calls are TRBV7-9 and TRBJ1-2; D gene unclear. Germline V lookup: CDR1 SEHNR, CDR2 FQNEAQ (reference sequence). This CDR3 spans 14 amino acids. Trimming cost V 4 bases and J 4 bases, with 13 bases left between them. CDR3 DNA sequence: TGTGCCAGCAGCTCCCCGCCGGAGAGCTATGGCTACACCTTC. Amino acids: CASSSPPESYGYTF. Based on the CDR3 plus reference TRBV7-9 and TRBJ1-2, the full variable domain is DTGVSQNPRHKITKRGQNVTFRCDPISEHNRLYWYRQTLGQGPEFLTYFQNEAQLEKSRLLSDRFSAERPKGSFSTLEIQRTEQGDSAMYLCASSSPPESYGYTFGSGTRLTVV.

The chain carries TRBV30 and TRBJ1-2, with 7 nucleotides matching TRBD1. This CDR3 has 12 amino acids. V dropped 1 base and J dropped 4; count of bases not matched to a gene: 0. Germline V lookup: CDR1 GTSNPN, CDR2 SVGIG (reference sequence). This CDR3 is CAWSGDSYGYTF. The CDR3 nucleotides read TGTGCCTGGAGTGGGGACAGCTATGGCTACACCTTC. Complete variable domain (other parts from reference TRBV30 and TRBJ1-2): SQTIHQWPATLVQPVGSPLSLECTVEGTSNPNLYWYRQAAGRGLQLLFYSVGIGQISSEVPQNLSASRPQDRQFILSSKKLLLSDSGFYLCAWSGDSYGYTFGSGTRLTVV.

This chain uses TRBV30 with TRBJ1-6, with a weak D call TRBD1 (5 bases). This CDR3 is 12 amino acids long. Trimming left V 5 bases short and J 14 bases short, with 16 bases between. Germline V gene sequence: CDR1 GTSNPN, CDR2 SVGIG (reference sequence). The CDR3 region has the DNA TGTGCCTGGGGGGACGGCCCTCAATCCCTCCACTTT. It specifies CAWGDGPQSLHF.

A word on this clone: Other DNA sequences in the same sample also yield this CDR3. This chain uses TRBV28 with TRBJ2-7; D remains unclear. CDR1 and CDR2 from the germline V gene are MDHEN and SYDVKM. The CDR3 has 12 residues. Trimming left V 3 bases short and J 5 bases short, with 8 bases between. This chain's CDR3 is CASSLLHDEQYF. The CDR3, as DNA: TGTGCCAGCAGTTTGTTGCATGACGAGCAGTACTTC.